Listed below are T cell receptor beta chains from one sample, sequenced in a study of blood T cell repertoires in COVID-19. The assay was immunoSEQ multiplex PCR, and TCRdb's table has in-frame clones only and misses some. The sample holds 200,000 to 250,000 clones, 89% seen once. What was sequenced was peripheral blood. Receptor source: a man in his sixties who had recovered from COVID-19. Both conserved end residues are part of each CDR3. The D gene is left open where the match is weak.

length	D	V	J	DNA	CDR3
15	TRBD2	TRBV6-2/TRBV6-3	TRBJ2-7	TGTGCCAGCAGTCCGACTAGCGGGAGGATCTACGAGCAGTACTTC	CASSPTSGRIYEQYF
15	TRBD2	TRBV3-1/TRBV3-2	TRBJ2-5	TGTGCCAGCAGCCTGCGACTAGCGGCGCGGGAGACCCAGTACTTC	CASSLRLAARETQYF
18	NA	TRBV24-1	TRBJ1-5	TGTGCCACCAGTGCTCGTTACCGGGAGGCCTATAGCAATCAGCCCCAGCATTTT	CATSARYREAYSNQPQHF
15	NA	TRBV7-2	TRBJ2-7	TGTGCCAGCACCTCATCCGCGGGACGCTCCTACGAGCAGTACTTC	CASTSSAGRSYEQYF
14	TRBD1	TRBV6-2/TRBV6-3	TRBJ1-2	TGTGCCAGCAGTTCCGCGGACAGGGTCCATGGCTACACCTTC	CASSSADRVHGYTF
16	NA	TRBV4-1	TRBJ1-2	TGCGCCAGCAGCCAAGATGAACAGTTTGGGGCTTATGGCTACACCTTC	CASSQDEQFGAYGYTF
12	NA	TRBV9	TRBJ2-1	TGTGCCAGCACCGGACAGTACAATGAGCAGTTCTTC	CASTGQYNEQFF
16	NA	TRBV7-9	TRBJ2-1	TGTGCCAGCAGCTTAGCAGGGGGGAGGGCCTACAATGAGCAGTTCTTC	CASSLAGGRAYNEQFF
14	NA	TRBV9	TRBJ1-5	TGTGCCAGCAGCAGAGGGGGGGGCAATCAGCCCCAGCATTTT	CASSRGGGNQPQHF
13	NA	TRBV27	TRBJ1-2	TGTGCCAGTAGTACCAGGGGACACTATGGCTACACCTTC	CASSTRGHYGYTF